The source of this T cell receptor (beta chain) is a study of blood T cell repertoires in COVID-19. Study background: The cDNA or gDNA used as material had been derived from T cells, B-cell-depleted T cells, or PBMCs.

This table comes from immunoSEQ multiplex PCR, and its TCRdb copy is limited to in-frame clones, with some not included. This table has around 230,000 clones, approximately 87% appearing once. This clone has only one observation. The sequencing sample was made of peripheral blood. The receptor was derived from a woman in her seventies with active or convalescent COVID-19.

The DNA of the CDR3 is TGTGCCAGCAGTTTACAGGGAAACACTGAAGCTTTCTTT. Amino acid sequence: CASSLQGNTEAFF. This chain links TRBV11-2 with TRBJ1-1; tentative D call: TRBD1 (6 bases). The germline gives CDR1 SGHAT, CDR2 FQNNGV. Trimming cost V 6 bases and J 2 bases, with 10 bases left between them. The CDR3 has 13 residues.